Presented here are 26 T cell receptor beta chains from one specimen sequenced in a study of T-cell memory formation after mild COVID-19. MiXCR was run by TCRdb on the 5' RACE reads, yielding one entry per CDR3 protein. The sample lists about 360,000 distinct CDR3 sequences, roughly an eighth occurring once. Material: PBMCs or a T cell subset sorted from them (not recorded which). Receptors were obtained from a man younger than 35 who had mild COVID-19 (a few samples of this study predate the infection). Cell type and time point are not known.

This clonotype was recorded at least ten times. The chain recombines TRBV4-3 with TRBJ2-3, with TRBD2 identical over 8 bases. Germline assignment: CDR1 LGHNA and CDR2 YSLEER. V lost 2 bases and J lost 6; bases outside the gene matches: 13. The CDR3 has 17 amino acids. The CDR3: CASSQKDPGTSGDTQYF. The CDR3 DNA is TGCGCCAGCAGCCAAAAGGATCCGGGGACTAGTGGGGATACGCAGTATTTT.

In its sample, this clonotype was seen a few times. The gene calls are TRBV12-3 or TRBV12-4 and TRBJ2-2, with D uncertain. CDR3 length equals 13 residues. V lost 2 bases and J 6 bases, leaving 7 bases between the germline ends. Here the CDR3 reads CASSLLGPGELFF. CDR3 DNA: TGTGCCAGCAGTTTATTGGGCCCCGGGGAGCTGTTTTTT.

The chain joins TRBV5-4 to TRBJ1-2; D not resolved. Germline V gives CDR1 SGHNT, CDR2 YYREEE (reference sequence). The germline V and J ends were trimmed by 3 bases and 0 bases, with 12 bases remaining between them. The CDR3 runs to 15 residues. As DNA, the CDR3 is TGTGCCAGCAGCTATAAGGCGAAAGCTAACTATGGCTACACCTTC. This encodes CASSYKAKANYGYTF.

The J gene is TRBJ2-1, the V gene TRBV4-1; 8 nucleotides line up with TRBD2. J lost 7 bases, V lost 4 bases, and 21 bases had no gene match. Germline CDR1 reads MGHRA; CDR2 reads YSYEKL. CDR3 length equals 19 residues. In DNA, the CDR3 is TGCGCCAGCAGCCCCTACGGGAGACGGTCGGGGGGGCTTAGTAATGAGCAGTTCTTC. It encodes CASSPYGRRSGGLSNEQFF.

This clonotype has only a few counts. The CDR3 DNA follows: TGCAGCGTGGGTGGGACAGGGACCACTGAAGCTTTCTTT. Protein: CSVGGTGTTEAFF. V is TRBV29-1 and J is TRBJ1-1, with 9 bases lining up with TRBD1. The V segment lost 6 bases and the J segment 4 bases; nucleotides outside the gene matches: 6. CDR1 SQVTM and CDR2 ANQGSEA come from the germline V gene. The CDR3 contains 13 residues.

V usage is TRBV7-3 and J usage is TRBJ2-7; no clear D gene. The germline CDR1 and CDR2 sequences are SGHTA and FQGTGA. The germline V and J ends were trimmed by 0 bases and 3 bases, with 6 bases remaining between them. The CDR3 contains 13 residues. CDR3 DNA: TGTGCCAGCAGCTTAACGGACGGCTACGAGCAGTACTTC. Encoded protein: CASSLTDGYEQYF.

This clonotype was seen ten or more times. The CDR3 protein is CASSPRYPSSTGELFF. The CDR3 region has the DNA TGTGCCAGCAGCCCCCGTTACCCCTCATCTACCGGGGAGCTGTTTTTT. The V and J genes are TRBV7-2 and TRBJ2-2; no clear D gene. Per germline, CDR1 SGHTA and CDR2 FQGNSA. V was cut by 5 bases and J by 5 bases, with 18 bases left in between. There are 16 residues in the CDR3.

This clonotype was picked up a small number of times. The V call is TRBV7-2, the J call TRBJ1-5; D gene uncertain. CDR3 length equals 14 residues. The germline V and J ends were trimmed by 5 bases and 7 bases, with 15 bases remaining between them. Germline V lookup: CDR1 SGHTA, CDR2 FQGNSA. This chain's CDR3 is CASSAYLLGQPQHF. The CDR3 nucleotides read TGTGCCAGCAGCGCATACCTCCTCGGGCAGCCCCAGCATTTT.

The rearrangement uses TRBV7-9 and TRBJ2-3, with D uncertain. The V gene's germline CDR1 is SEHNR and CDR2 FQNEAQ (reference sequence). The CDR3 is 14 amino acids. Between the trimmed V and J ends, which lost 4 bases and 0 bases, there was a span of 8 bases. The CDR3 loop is CASSSEISTDTQYF. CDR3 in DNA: TGTGCCAGCAGCTCGGAAATTAGCACAGATACGCAGTATTTT.

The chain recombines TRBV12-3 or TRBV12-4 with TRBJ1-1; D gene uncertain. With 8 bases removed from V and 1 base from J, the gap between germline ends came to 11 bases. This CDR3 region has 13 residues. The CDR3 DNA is TGTGCCAGCGCCCTGGAGGGGAACACTGAAGCTTTCTTT. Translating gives CASALEGNTEAFF.

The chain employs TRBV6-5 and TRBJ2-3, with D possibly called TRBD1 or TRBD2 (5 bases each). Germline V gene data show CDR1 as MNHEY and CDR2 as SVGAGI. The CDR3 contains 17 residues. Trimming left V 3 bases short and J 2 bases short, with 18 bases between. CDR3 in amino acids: CASSYNGAGVATDTQYF. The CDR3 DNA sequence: TGTGCCAGCAGTTATAATGGGGCGGGTGTTGCCACAGATACGCAGTATTTT.

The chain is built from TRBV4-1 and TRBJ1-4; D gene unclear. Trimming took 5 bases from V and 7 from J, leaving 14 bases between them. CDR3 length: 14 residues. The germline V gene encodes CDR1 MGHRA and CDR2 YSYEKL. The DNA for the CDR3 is TGCGCCAGCAGCGAACGGGGTGTGAGTGAAAAACTGTTTTTT. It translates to CASSERGVSEKLFF.

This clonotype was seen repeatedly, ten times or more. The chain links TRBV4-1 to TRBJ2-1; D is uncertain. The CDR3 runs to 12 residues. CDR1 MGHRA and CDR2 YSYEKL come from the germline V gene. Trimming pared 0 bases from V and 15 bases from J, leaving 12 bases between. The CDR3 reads CASSQDLGFLFF. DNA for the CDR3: TGCGCCAGCAGCCAAGACCTCGGATTCCTGTTCTTC.

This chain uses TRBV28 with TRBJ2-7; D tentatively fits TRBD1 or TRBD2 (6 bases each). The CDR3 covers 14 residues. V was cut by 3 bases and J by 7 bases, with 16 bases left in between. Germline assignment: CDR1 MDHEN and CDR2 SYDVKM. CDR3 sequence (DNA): TGTGCCAGCAGTTTGGCCGCAGGGGCGGGGGAGCAGTACGTC. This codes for CASSLAAGAGEQYV.

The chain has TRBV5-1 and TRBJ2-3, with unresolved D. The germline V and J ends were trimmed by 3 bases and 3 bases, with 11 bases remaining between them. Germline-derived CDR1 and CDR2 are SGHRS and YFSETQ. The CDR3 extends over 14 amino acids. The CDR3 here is CASSSWKDTDTQYF. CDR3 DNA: TGCGCCAGCAGCTCCTGGAAGGATACAGATACGCAGTATTTT.

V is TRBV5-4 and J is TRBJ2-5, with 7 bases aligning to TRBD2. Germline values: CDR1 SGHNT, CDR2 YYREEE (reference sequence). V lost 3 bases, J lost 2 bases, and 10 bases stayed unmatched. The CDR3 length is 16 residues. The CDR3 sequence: CASSSSKRGLQETQYF. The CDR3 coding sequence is TGTGCCAGCAGCTCCTCCAAGCGGGGCCTTCAAGAGACCCAGTACTTC. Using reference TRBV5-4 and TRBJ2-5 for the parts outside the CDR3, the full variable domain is ETGVTQSPTHLIKTRGQQVTLRCSSQSGHNTVSWYQQALGQGPQFIFQYYREEENGRGNFPPRFSGLQFPNYSSELNVNALELDDSALYLCASSSSKRGLQETQYFGPGTRLLVL.

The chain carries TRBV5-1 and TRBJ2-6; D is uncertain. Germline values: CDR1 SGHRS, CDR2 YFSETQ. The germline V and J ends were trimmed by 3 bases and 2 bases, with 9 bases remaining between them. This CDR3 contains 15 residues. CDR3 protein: CASSSNITGANVLTF. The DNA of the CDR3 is TGCGCCAGCAGCTCAAACATAACTGGGGCCAACGTCCTGACTTTC.

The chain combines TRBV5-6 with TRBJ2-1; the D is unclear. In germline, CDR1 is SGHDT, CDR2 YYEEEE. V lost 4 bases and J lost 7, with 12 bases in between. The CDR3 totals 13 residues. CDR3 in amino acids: CASSQLAENEQFF. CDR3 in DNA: TGTGCCAGCAGCCAACTCGCGGAAAATGAGCAGTTCTTC.

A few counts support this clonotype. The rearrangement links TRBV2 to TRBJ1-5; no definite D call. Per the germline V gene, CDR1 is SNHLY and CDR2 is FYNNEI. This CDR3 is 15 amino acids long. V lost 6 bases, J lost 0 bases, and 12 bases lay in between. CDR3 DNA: TGTGCCAGCAGACCCCTACAGTATAGCAATCAGCCCCAGCATTTT. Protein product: CASRPLQYSNQPQHF.

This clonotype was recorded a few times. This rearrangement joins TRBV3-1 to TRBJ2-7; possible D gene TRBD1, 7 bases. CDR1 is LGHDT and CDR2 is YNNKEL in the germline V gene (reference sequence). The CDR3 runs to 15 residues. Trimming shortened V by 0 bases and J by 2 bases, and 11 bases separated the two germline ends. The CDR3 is CASSQDGGTAYEQYF. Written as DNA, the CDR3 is TGTGCCAGCAGCCAAGATGGGGGGACAGCCTACGAGCAGTACTTC.

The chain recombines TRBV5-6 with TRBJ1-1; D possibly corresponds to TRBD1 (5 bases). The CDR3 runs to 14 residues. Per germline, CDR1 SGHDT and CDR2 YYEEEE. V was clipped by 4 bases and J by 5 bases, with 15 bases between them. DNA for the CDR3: TGTGCCAGCAGCCTTCGAATGGGGACTACTGAAGCTTTCTTT. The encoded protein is CASSLRMGTTEAFF.

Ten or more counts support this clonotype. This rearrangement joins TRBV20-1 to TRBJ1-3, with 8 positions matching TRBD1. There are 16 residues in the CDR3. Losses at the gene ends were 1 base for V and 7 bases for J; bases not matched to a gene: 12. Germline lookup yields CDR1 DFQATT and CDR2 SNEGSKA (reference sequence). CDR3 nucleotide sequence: TGCAGTGCTAGAGTCTGGCGGACAGGGTTAAGGAACACCATATATTTT. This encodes CSARVWRTGLRNTIYF.

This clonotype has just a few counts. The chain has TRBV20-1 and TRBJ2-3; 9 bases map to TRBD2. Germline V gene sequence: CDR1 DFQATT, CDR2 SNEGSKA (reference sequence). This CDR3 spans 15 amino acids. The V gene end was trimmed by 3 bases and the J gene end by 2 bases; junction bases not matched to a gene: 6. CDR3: CSASGSGGFTDTQYF. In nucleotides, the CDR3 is TGCAGTGCTAGTGGGAGCGGGGGGTTCACAGATACGCAGTATTTT.

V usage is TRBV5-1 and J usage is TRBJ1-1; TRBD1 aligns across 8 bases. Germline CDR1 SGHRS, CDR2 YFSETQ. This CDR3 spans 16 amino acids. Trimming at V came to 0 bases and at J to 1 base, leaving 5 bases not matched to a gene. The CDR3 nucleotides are TGCGCCAGCAGCTTGGCCGGGACAGGAGGGAACACTGAAGCTTTCTTT. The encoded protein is CASSLAGTGGNTEAFF.

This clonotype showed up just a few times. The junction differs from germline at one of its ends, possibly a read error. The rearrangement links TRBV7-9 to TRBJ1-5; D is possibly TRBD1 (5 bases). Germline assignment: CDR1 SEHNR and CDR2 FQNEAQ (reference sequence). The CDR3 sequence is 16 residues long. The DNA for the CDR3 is TGTGCCAGCAGCAAATCCGGGGCGAGGGGCAATCAGCCCCGGCATTTT. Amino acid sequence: CASSKSGARGNQPRHF.

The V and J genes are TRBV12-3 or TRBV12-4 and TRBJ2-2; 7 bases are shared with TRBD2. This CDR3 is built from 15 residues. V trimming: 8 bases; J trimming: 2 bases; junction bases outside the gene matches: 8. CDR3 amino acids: CASYTRTRNTGELFF. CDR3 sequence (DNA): TGTGCCAGCTATACCCGGACTAGAAACACCGGGGAGCTGTTTTTT.